The T cell receptor (beta chain) described here comes from a study of PD-1 blockade in mismatch repair-deficient tumors. Findings of the study overall: After pembrolizumab, tumor-resident clones rose rapidly, then generally contracted before radiologic responses.

The CDR3 has 15 residues. The V gene's germline CDR1 is SNHLY and CDR2 FYNNEI. V was clipped by 7 bases and J by 2 bases; unmatched bases: 3. The assay was immunoSEQ multiplex PCR, and TCRdb's table has in-frame clones only and misses some. The profile shows 55,000 to 85,000 clones, around 80% of them singletons. This clone has just a few counts. What it binds is not known. All patients were mismatch repair deficient, assessed by either PCR or immunohistochemistry. The TCR-sequenced patients were a few responders to pembrolizumab. The receptor comes from an adult with mismatch repair-deficient cancer. Material: peripheral blood, obtained 2 weeks after starting pembrolizumab. This rearrangement joins TRBV2 to TRBJ2-1; 12 bases align to TRBD2. As DNA, the CDR3 is TGTGCCAGCAAAAGACTAGCGGGAGCCTACAATGAGCAGTTCTTC. Translated: CASKRLAGAYNEQFF.